Following are 32 T cell receptor beta chains from one sample sequenced in a study of shared clonotypes between healthy human individuals. TCRdb's table, derived via immunoSEQ multiplex PCR, lists solely in-frame clones and lacks some. This table has approximately 1,500,000 clones, roughly 96% appearing once. Sample: naive CD4+ T cells sorted from blood. Subset meaning: CD45RA+ positively selected. The receptors were sampled from a man under 40 in good health.

The V call is TRBV5-6, the J call TRBJ1-3; D not resolved. V gave up 2 bases and J gave up 5 bases, with 11 bases separating them. The CDR3 loop spans 14 amino acids. Germline V gene lookup returns CDR1 SGHDT and CDR2 YYEEEE. The CDR3 DNA sequence: TGTGCCAGCAGCTTCGGGTCTCTCCGAAACACCATATATTTT. Translated: CASSFGSLRNTIYF. The variable domain in full, completed from reference TRBV5-6 and TRBJ1-3, reads DAGVTQSPTHLIKTRGQQVTLRCSPKSGHDTVSWYQQALGQGPQFIFQYYEEEERQRGNFPDRFSGHQFPNYSSELNVNALLLGDSALYLCASSFGSLRNTIYFGEGSWLTVV.

The chain uses TRBV7-9 and TRBJ1-5; no reliable D call. The V and J ends lost 1 base and 3 bases respectively, with 7 bases between them. CDR1 and CDR2 from the germline V gene are SEHNR and FQNEAQ (reference sequence). The CDR3 totals 14 residues. In nucleotides, the CDR3 is TGTGCCAGCAGCTTAGGGCCCACCAATCAGCCCCAGCATTTT. This codes for CASSLGPTNQPQHF. Together with reference TRBV7-9 and TRBJ1-5, the CDR3 gives the full variable domain: DTGVSQNPRHKITKRGQNVTFRCDPISEHNRLYWYRQTLGQGPEFLTYFQNEAQLEKSRLLSDRFSAERPKGSFSTLEIQRTEQGDSAMYLCASSLGPTNQPQHFGDGTRLSIL.

The chain links TRBV5-4 to TRBJ2-5, with D possibly being TRBD2 (5 bases). The CDR3 sequence is 13 residues long. Trimming cost V 5 bases and J 2 bases, with 10 bases left between them. Germline CDR1 SGHNT, CDR2 YYREEE (reference sequence). The CDR3 reads CASRIGVQETQYF. The CDR3 DNA follows: TGTGCCAGCAGAATCGGGGTACAAGAGACCCAGTACTTC.

The rearrangement links TRBV2 to TRBJ2-7; D uncertain. This CDR3 contains 12 residues. The V gene lost 7 bases and the J gene lost 7 bases, with 14 bases spanning the gap. Germline V CDR1 and CDR2: SNHLY, FYNNEI. The CDR3: CASNPYEGEQYF. The CDR3 DNA follows: TGTGCCAGCAACCCCTATGAAGGGGAGCAGTACTTC.

As for this clone: Other DNA sequences from this sample encode an identical CDR3 as well. V and J are TRBV9 and TRBJ2-3; 12 positions agree with TRBD2. Germline V lookup: CDR1 SGDLS, CDR2 YYNGEE. This CDR3 is built from 16 residues. With 0 bases clipped from V and 5 bases from J, the junction kept 4 bases outside the gene matches. DNA for the CDR3: TGTGCCAGCAGCGTAGGACTAGCGGGGGCGGAAGATACGCAGTATTTT. As protein: CASSVGLAGAEDTQYF.

The chain carries TRBV30 and TRBJ1-2; 8 positions agree with TRBD1. J lost 7 bases, V lost 4 bases, and 8 bases had no gene match. The CDR3 covers 13 residues. The germline gives CDR1 GTSNPN, CDR2 SVGIG (reference sequence). The CDR3: CAWKRQGSVGYTF. The CDR3 DNA follows: TGTGCCTGGAAGAGACAGGGGTCGGTTGGCTACACCTTC.

The chain combines TRBV19 with TRBJ2-5; 8 bases map to TRBD2. CDR1 LNHDA and CDR2 SQIVND come from the germline V gene (reference sequence). The CDR3 runs to 13 residues. Trimming at V came to 10 bases and at J to 5 bases, leaving 9 bases not matched to a gene. CDR3 region: CATQDPGGETQYF. The CDR3 DNA reads TGTGCCACCCAAGACCCGGGAGGGGAGACCCAGTACTTC.

V is TRBV19 and J is TRBJ2-2; 10 bases align to TRBD2. Trimming removed 7 bases from V and 6 bases from J; junction bases left unmatched: 8. Germline loops: CDR1 LNHDA, CDR2 SQIVND (reference sequence). The CDR3 totals 15 residues. This chain's CDR3 is CASIPRAGGAGELFF. The CDR3 coding sequence is TGTGCCAGTATCCCCCGAGCGGGAGGGGCCGGGGAGCTGTTTTTT.

The CDR3 region is CASSQQRRAEQYF. The CDR3 DNA reads as TGTGCCAGCAGCCAACAACGGAGGGCCGAGCAGTACTTC. The V gene is TRBV14, the J gene TRBJ2-7, with D tentatively TRBD2 (6 bases). The CDR3 has 13 amino acids. Germline-derived CDR1 and CDR2 are SGHDN and FVKESK. V was clipped by 2 bases and J by 6 bases, with 11 bases between them.

In this sample, this clone turned up once. Different DNA sequences within this sample yield the same CDR3. This chain connects TRBV7-9 to TRBJ1-3; the D is unclear. This CDR3 comprises 12 residues. Germline V gene data show CDR1 as SEHNR and CDR2 as FQNEAQ (reference sequence). Trimming removed 3 bases from V and 4 bases from J, with 4 bases in between. The CDR3 region has the DNA TGTGCCAGCAGCTTGGGCGGAAACACCATATATTTT. Protein product: CASSLGGNTIYF. The variable domain in full, with the rest retrieved from reference TRBV7-9 and TRBJ1-3, is DTGVSQNPRHKITKRGQNVTFRCDPISEHNRLYWYRQTLGQGPEFLTYFQNEAQLEKSRLLSDRFSAERPKGSFSTLEIQRTEQGDSAMYLCASSLGGNTIYFGEGSWLTVV.

CDR3 DNA: TGTGCCACCAGCCCTGGCGGGAGCTCCTACAATGAGCAGTTCTTC. Residues: CATSPGGSSYNEQFF. The chain is built from TRBV15 and TRBJ2-1; 7 bases agree with TRBD2. Germline V gene data show CDR1 as LNHNV and CDR2 as YYDKDF (reference sequence). J gave up 0 bases and V 5 bases, and 4 bases lay outside the gene matches. The CDR3 runs to 15 residues.

This chain connects TRBV19 to TRBJ1-1; maybe TRBD1 (5 bases). This CDR3 is 14 amino acids long. Trimming stripped 4 bases from V and 4 bases from J, with 13 bases between. Per the germline V gene, CDR1 is LNHDA and CDR2 is SQIVND (reference sequence). The chain's CDR3 is CASSSRDWGTEAFF. As DNA, the CDR3 is TGTGCCAGTAGTAGCAGGGACTGGGGCACTGAAGCTTTCTTT.

Note on this clone: The sample holds other DNA sequences that translate to the same CDR3. The chain joins TRBV19 to TRBJ2-7, with TRBD1 identical over 7 bases. CDR3 length: 14 residues. Germline values: CDR1 LNHDA, CDR2 SQIVND (reference sequence). With 3 bases clipped from V and 1 base from J, the junction kept 3 bases outside the gene matches. The chain's CDR3 is CASSIGRGSYEQYF. The CDR3 DNA reads as TGTGCCAGTAGTATCGGCAGGGGGTCCTACGAGCAGTACTTC.

About this clone itself: The sample carries other DNA sequences with the same CDR3. The V gene is TRBV19, the J gene TRBJ1-1; no clear D gene. The germline V gene encodes CDR1 LNHDA and CDR2 SQIVND (reference sequence). This CDR3 comprises 14 residues. Trimming took off 5 bases at V and 4 bases at J, with 14 bases between the two ends. The CDR3 loop is CASSPTVRGTEAFF. As DNA, the CDR3 is TGTGCCAGTAGTCCTACAGTACGGGGCACTGAAGCTTTCTTT.

There are a few counts of this clone. The CDR3 region is CASGRAIAEAFF. CDR3 bases: TGTGCCAGCGGCAGGGCGATAGCTGAAGCTTTCTTT. The gene calls are TRBV6-1 and TRBJ1-1; possibly TRBD1 for D (5 bases). V lost 8 bases and J 6 bases, leaving 13 bases between the germline ends. The CDR3 extends over 12 amino acids. In germline, CDR1 is MNHNS, CDR2 SASEGT.

The chain carries TRBV7-6 and TRBJ1-1; 8 bases map to TRBD1. Germline assignment: CDR1 SGHVS and CDR2 FNYEAQ. CDR3 length equals 17 residues. After removal of 1 base from V and 1 base from J, the junction contained 8 bases not matched to a gene. This CDR3 is CASSLVDRAVGNTEAFF. CDR3 DNA sequence: TGTGCCAGCAGCTTAGTGGACAGGGCGGTGGGGAACACTGAAGCTTTCTTT.

This clone appeared a few times. The chain is built from TRBV6-6 and TRBJ2-7; D unresolved. The CDR3 length is 13 residues. V dropped 0 bases and J dropped 4 bases, with 7 bases sitting between them. Germline V gives CDR1 MNHNY, CDR2 SVGAGI (reference sequence). CDR3: CASSYSPLYEQYF. The CDR3 DNA reads as TGTGCCAGCAGTTACTCGCCCCTTTACGAGCAGTACTTC.

This chain joins TRBV19 and TRBJ2-3; 11 positions agree with TRBD1. Trimming took 2 bases from V and 5 from J; bases not matched to a gene: 6. Germline V gene data show CDR1 as LNHDA and CDR2 as SQIVND (reference sequence). There are 16 residues in the CDR3. The CDR3 DNA follows: TGTGCCAGTAGTATAAATCCGGGACAGGGGGTAGATACGCAGTATTTT. Protein: CASSINPGQGVDTQYF. The full variable domain, its missing parts supplied by reference TRBV19 and TRBJ2-3, is DGGITQSPKYLFRKEGQNVTLSCEQNLNHDAMYWYRQDPGQGLRLIYYSQIVNDFQKGDIAEGYSVSREKKESFPLTVTSAQKNPTAFYLCASSINPGQGVDTQYFGPGTRLTVL.

The V and J genes are TRBV5-4 and TRBJ2-3; maybe TRBD1 (5 bases). The CDR3 runs to 14 residues. CDR1 and CDR2 (germline): SGHNT, YYREEE (reference sequence). With 5 bases removed from V and 4 bases from J, the gap between germline ends came to 14 bases. The CDR3 bases are TGTGCCAGCAGTTTTGACAGCAGGGCAGATACGCAGTATTTT. Its translation: CASSFDSRADTQYF.

This chain uses TRBV18 with TRBJ2-7; 9 bases fit TRBD1. Germline V CDR1 and CDR2: KGHSH, LQKENI. Trimming cost V 2 bases and J 4 bases; bases outside gene matches: 9. The CDR3 is made up of 16 amino acids. CDR3 protein: CASSPLGQGPWYEQYF. CDR3 nucleotides: TGTGCCAGCTCACCATTGGGACAGGGACCGTGGTACGAGCAGTACTTC.

The V and J genes are TRBV7-2 and TRBJ1-5, with no clear D. V dropped 1 base and J dropped 5 bases, with 12 bases sitting between them. The germline CDR1 and CDR2 sequences are SGHTA and FQGNSA. This CDR3 is 15 amino acids long. The DNA of the CDR3 is TGTGCCAGCAGCTTAGAATTAATAACAGATCAGCCCCAGCATTTT. Translated: CASSLELITDQPQHF.

This clone was counted once. The chain couples TRBV28 to TRBJ1-2, with D unresolved. V was shortened by 3 bases and J by 4 bases, with 9 bases between the two germline ends. Germline loops: CDR1 MDHEN, CDR2 SYDVKM. This CDR3 is built from 13 residues. The CDR3 DNA reads as TGTGCCAGCAGTTTCCAAGTCGGCTATGGCTACACCTTC. Its translation: CASSFQVGYGYTF.

V gene TRBV28 combines with J gene TRBJ1-2; D might be TRBD1 (6 bases). Germline CDR1 and CDR2: MDHEN and SYDVKM. The CDR3 sequence is 14 residues long. Deletions cut 5 bases from V and 6 bases from J, with 16 bases between. The CDR3 region has the DNA TGTGCCAGCAGTCCCATTGACAGGCCTGATGGCTACACCTTC. Translating gives CASSPIDRPDGYTF.

This clone was found once. The DNA of the CDR3 is TGTGCCAGCAGCCCACCCCGCACGGGGACAGGGGGCTTTGATCAGCCCCAGCATTTT. It yields the protein CASSPPRTGTGGFDQPQHF. The rearrangement uses TRBV7-8 and TRBJ1-5; 12 nucleotides agree with TRBD1. This CDR3 spans 19 amino acids. CDR1 and CDR2 from the germline V gene are SGHVS and FQNEAQ. V lost 5 bases, J lost 5 bases, and 16 bases stayed unmatched.

The gene calls are TRBV10-1 and TRBJ2-7, with 11 bases that match TRBD2. In germline, CDR1 is WNHNN, CDR2 SYGVQD (reference sequence). The V segment lost 5 bases and the J segment 2 bases; nucleotides outside the gene matches: 5. The CDR3 runs 15 residues. The CDR3 DNA sequence: TGCGCCAGCAGTTCGACTAGCGGGGATGCCTACGAGCAGTACTTC. Amino acid sequence: CASSSTSGDAYEQYF.

The chain uses TRBV5-6 and TRBJ2-1; D is perhaps TRBD2 (5 bases). This CDR3 has 15 amino acids. V dropped 2 bases and J dropped 9 bases, with 18 bases sitting between them. Per germline, CDR1 SGHDT and CDR2 YYEEEE. The CDR3 DNA reads as TGTGCCAGCAGCTTCGTCGGGAATGAGGTGGGTGAGCAGTTCTTC. Translation: CASSFVGNEVGEQFF.

The chain joins TRBV6-1 to TRBJ1-3; perhaps TRBD1 as D (6 bases). The V end was cut by 6 bases, the J end by 0 bases, with 12 bases between. This CDR3 region has 15 residues. The germline V gene has CDR1 MNHNS and CDR2 SASEGT. CDR3 loop: CASRKTGASGNTIYF. CDR3 DNA sequence: TGTGCCAGCAGGAAGACAGGAGCCTCTGGAAACACCATATATTTT.

The count of this clone is one. Other DNA sequences of this sample code for an identical CDR3. DNA for the CDR3: TGTGCCAGCAGCTTGGGGAGAGGGAACGAGCAGTACTTC. It is translated as CASSLGRGNEQYF. J is TRBJ2-7 and V is TRBV7-2; D possibly corresponds to TRBD2 (5 bases). Germline loops: CDR1 SGHTA, CDR2 FQGNSA. The CDR3 loop spans 13 amino acids. The germline V and J ends were trimmed by 3 bases and 5 bases, with 11 bases remaining between them.

The V gene is TRBV2, the J gene TRBJ2-1, with D possibly being TRBD1 or TRBD2 (7 bases each). Trimming shortened V by 3 bases and J by 5 bases, and 14 bases separated the two germline ends. The CDR3 totals 15 residues. The germline CDR1 and CDR2 sequences are SNHLY and FYNNEI. Here the CDR3 DNA reads TGTGCCAGCAGTGATTCCCAGGGGGGGGACAATGAGCAGTTCTTC. Translation gives CASSDSQGGDNEQFF.

This chain joins TRBV13 and TRBJ2-5; 9 bases are shared with TRBD1. The CDR3 sequence is 17 residues long. Germline loops: CDR1 PRHDT, CDR2 FYEKMQ (reference sequence). J lost 5 bases, V lost 5 bases, and 15 bases had no gene match. CDR3 residues: CASSIRTGTGTGETQYF. CDR3 nucleotide sequence: TGTGCCAGCAGCATACGGACCGGGACAGGGACCGGGGAGACCCAGTACTTC. Based on the CDR3 plus reference TRBV13 and TRBJ2-5, the full variable domain is AAGVIQSPRHLIKEKRETATLKCYPIPRHDTVYWYQQGPGQDPQFLISFYEKMQSDKGSIPDRFSAQQFSDYHSELNMSSLELGDSALYFCASSIRTGTGTGETQYFGPGTRLLVL.

This chain links TRBV11-2 with TRBJ2-7, with D perhaps matching TRBD1 (5 bases). Trimming took off 2 bases at V and 2 bases at J, with 10 bases between the two ends. CDR1 SGHAT and CDR2 FQNNGV come from the germline V gene. The CDR3 runs 14 residues. In DNA, the CDR3 is TGTGCCAGCAGCTTATTGCGGACAACCTACGAGCAGTACTTC. This translates into CASSLLRTTYEQYF.

This chain links TRBV6-6 with TRBJ2-2, with 7 bases that match TRBD2. With 8 bases clipped from V and 7 bases from J, the junction kept 13 bases outside the gene matches. Germline values: CDR1 MNHNY, CDR2 SVGAGI (reference sequence). This CDR3 region has 15 residues. CDR3 DNA sequence: TGTGCCAGCTTACCCTCGGGAGGACGGGGCGGGGAGCTGTTTTTT. It yields the protein CASLPSGGRGGELFF.